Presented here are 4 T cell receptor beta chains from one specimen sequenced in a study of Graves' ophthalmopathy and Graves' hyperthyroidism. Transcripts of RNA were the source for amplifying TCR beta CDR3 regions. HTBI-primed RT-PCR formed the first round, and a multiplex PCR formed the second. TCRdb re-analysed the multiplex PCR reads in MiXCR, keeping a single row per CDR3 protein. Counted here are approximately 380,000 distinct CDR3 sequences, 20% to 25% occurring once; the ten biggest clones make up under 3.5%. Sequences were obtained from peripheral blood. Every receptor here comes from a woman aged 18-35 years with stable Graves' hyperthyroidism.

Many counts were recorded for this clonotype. This chain's CDR3 is CASTLRTSNYGYTF. The CDR3 DNA reads TGTGCCAGCACCTTACGGACAAGTAACTATGGCTACACCTTC. The V and J genes are TRBV6-2 or TRBV6-3 and TRBJ1-2, with D perhaps TRBD1 (5 bases). This CDR3 contains 14 residues. Germline-derived CDR1 and CDR2 are MNHEY and SVGEGT. V lost 7 bases, J lost 1 base, and 13 bases lay in between.

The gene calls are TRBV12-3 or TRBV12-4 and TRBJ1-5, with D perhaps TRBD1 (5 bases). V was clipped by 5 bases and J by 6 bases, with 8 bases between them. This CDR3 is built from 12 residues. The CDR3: CASSTQGQPQHF. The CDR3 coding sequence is TGTGCCAGCAGTACCCAGGGTCAGCCCCAGCATTTT.

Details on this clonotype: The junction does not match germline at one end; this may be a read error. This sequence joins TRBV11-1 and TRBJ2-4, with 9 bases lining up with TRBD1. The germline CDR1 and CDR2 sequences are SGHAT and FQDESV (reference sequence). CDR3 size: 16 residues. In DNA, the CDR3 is TGTGCCAGCAGCTATACAGGGGGCTTATGGTCGGACATTAAGTACTTC. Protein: CASSYTGGLWSDIKYF. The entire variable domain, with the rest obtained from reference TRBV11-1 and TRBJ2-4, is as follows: EAEVAQSPRYKITEKSQAVAFWCDPISGHATLYWYRQILGQGPELLVQFQDESVVDDSQLPKDRFSAERLKGVDSTLKIQPAELGDSAMYLCASSYTGGLWSDIKYFGAGTRLSVL.

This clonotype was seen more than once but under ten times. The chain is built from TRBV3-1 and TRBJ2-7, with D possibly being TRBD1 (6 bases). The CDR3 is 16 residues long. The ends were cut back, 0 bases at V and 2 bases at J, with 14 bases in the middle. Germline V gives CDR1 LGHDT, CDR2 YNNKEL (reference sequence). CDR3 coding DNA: TGTGCCAGCAGCCAAGATTTCGACAGGCCCGCCTACGAGCAGTACTTC. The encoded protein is CASSQDFDRPAYEQYF.